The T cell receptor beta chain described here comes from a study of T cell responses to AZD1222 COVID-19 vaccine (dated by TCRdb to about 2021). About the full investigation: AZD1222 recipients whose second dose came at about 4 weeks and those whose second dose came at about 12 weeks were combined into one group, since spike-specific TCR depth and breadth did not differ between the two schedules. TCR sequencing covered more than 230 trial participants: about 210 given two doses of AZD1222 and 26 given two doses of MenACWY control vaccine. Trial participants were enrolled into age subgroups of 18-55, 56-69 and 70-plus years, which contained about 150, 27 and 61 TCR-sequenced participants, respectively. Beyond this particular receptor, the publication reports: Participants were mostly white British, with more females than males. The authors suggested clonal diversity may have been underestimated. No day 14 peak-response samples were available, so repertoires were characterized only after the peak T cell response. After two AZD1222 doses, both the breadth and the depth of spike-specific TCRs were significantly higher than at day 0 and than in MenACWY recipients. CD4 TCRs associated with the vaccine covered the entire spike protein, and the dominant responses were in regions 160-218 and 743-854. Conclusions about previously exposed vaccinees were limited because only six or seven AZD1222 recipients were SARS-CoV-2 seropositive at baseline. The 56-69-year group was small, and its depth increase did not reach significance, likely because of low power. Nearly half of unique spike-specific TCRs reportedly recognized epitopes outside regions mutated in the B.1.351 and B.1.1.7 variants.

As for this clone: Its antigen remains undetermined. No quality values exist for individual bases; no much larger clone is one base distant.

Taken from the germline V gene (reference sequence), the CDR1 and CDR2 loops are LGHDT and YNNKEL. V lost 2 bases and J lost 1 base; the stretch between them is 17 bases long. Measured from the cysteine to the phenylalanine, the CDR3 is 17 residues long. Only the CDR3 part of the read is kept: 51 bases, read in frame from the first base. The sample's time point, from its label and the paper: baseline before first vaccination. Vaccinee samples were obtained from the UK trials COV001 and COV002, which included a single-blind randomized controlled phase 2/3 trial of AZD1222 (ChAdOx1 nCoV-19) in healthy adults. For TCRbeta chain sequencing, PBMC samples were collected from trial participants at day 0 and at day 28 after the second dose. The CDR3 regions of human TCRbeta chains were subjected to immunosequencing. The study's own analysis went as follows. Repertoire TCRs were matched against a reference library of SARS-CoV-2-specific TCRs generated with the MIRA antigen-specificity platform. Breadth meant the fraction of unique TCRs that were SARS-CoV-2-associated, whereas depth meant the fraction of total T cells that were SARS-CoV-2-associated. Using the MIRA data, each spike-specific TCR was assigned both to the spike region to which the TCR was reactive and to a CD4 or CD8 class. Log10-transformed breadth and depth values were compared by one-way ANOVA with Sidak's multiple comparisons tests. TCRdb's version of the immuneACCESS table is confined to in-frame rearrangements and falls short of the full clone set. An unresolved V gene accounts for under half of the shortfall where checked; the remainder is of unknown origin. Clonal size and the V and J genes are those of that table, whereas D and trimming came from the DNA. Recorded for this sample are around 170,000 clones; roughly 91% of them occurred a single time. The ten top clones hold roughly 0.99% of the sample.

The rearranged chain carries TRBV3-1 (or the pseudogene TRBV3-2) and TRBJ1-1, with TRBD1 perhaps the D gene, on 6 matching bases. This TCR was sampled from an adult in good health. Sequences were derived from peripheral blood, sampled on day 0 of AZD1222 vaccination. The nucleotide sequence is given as TGTGCCAGCAGCCAAACCCGACAGGACTTGACGAACACTGAAGCTTTCTTT. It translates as CASSQTRQDLTNTEAFF.